The rows below give T cell receptor beta chains drawn from one sample of a study of CD8 T cells in Susac syndrome. TCRdb fed the immunoSEQ multiplex PCR reads into MiXCR, producing one record per CDR3 protein. The sample carries just over 300,000 distinct CDR3 sequences, roughly 94% recorded once. The sequenced sample consisted of CD4+ T cells from PBMCs. These receptor sequences come from a human donor with multiple sclerosis. Both conserved end residues are trimmed from each CDR3. The order of the fields is CDR3 protein, V gene, D gene, J gene. The D gene is left open where the match is weak.

CDR3aa: ASSPGRAARWTEAF
v_gene: TRBV28
d_gene: -
j_gene: TRBJ1-1

CDR3aa: ASSVRAMSAGYT
v_gene: TRBV19
d_gene: -
j_gene: TRBJ1-2

CDR3aa: ASSADRTGANVLT
v_gene: TRBV6-5
d_gene: -
j_gene: TRBJ2-6

CDR3aa: SVVPAGVGGTQY
v_gene: TRBV29-1
d_gene: TRBD2
j_gene: TRBJ2-3

CDR3aa: ASSSWDSGNTIY
v_gene: TRBV7-9
d_gene: -
j_gene: TRBJ1-3

CDR3aa: SVETGTGRYGYT
v_gene: TRBV29-1
d_gene: TRBD1
j_gene: TRBJ1-2

CDR3aa: ASSQPLVGDTQY
v_gene: TRBV4-1
d_gene: -
j_gene: TRBJ2-3

CDR3aa: ASSGQGATGELF
v_gene: TRBV5-1
d_gene: TRBD1
j_gene: TRBJ2-2

CDR3aa: SAHGQGYTEAF
v_gene: TRBV29-1
d_gene: TRBD1
j_gene: TRBJ1-1

CDR3aa: SAREARASGRGYEQY
v_gene: TRBV20-1
d_gene: TRBD2
j_gene: TRBJ2-7

CDR3aa: ASSPRQTRYGYT
v_gene: TRBV28
d_gene: -
j_gene: TRBJ1-2

CDR3aa: ASSYSLDRLAGVVSYNEQF
v_gene: TRBV6-2/TRBV6-3
d_gene: TRBD2
j_gene: TRBJ2-1

CDR3aa: ASSLPGKTQY
v_gene: TRBV12-3/TRBV12-4
d_gene: -
j_gene: TRBJ2-5

CDR3aa: ASSLDGGSVNTEAF
v_gene: TRBV11-2
d_gene: -
j_gene: TRBJ1-1

CDR3aa: ASSQEVAVGRNNEQF
v_gene: TRBV3-1
d_gene: -
j_gene: TRBJ2-1

CDR3aa: ASSFRGAWDSPLH
v_gene: TRBV27
d_gene: -
j_gene: TRBJ1-6

CDR3aa: ASSESRLAGGGADTQY
v_gene: TRBV25-1
d_gene: TRBD2
j_gene: TRBJ2-3

CDR3aa: ASSAQGAEEQY
v_gene: TRBV4-2
d_gene: TRBD1
j_gene: TRBJ2-7

CDR3aa: ASRNGQGVDIQY
v_gene: TRBV6-6
d_gene: TRBD1
j_gene: TRBJ2-4

CDR3aa: SASPPGREGTQY
v_gene: TRBV20-1
d_gene: -
j_gene: TRBJ2-5

CDR3aa: ASSPSGVGQGFLSGANVPT
v_gene: TRBV4-1
d_gene: TRBD1
j_gene: TRBJ2-6

CDR3aa: ASSAGGTYYGYT
v_gene: TRBV5-1
d_gene: -
j_gene: TRBJ1-2

CDR3aa: ASSRGFGGSSYEQY
v_gene: TRBV4-1
d_gene: TRBD2
j_gene: TRBJ2-7

CDR3aa: ATSQGGREPQH
v_gene: TRBV24-1
d_gene: TRBD1
j_gene: TRBJ1-5

CDR3aa: ASSALPGSGNTIY
v_gene: TRBV9
d_gene: -
j_gene: TRBJ1-3

CDR3aa: ASSSWSIGTEAF
v_gene: TRBV12-3/TRBV12-4
d_gene: -
j_gene: TRBJ1-1

CDR3aa: ASSLPSGTPDTQY
v_gene: TRBV5-1
d_gene: TRBD2
j_gene: TRBJ2-3

CDR3aa: ASSPGPGTYEQY
v_gene: TRBV5-1
d_gene: -
j_gene: TRBJ2-7

CDR3aa: AWTRTGADYGYT
v_gene: TRBV30
d_gene: -
j_gene: TRBJ1-2

CDR3aa: ASSYNQGKTYGYT
v_gene: TRBV6-2/TRBV6-3
d_gene: -
j_gene: TRBJ1-2

CDR3aa: ASSNLREGNTEAF
v_gene: TRBV5-6
d_gene: -
j_gene: TRBJ1-1

CDR3aa: ASSLRGPHNEQF
v_gene: TRBV11-2
d_gene: -
j_gene: TRBJ2-1

CDR3aa: ASSLQTNTGELF
v_gene: TRBV3-1
d_gene: -
j_gene: TRBJ2-2

CDR3aa: ASSFLGSQETQY
v_gene: TRBV5-4
d_gene: -
j_gene: TRBJ2-5

CDR3aa: ASSPPSGARGDEQF
v_gene: TRBV5-1
d_gene: TRBD2
j_gene: TRBJ2-1

CDR3aa: ASIPPGLAGAVGTQY
v_gene: TRBV7-2
d_gene: TRBD2
j_gene: TRBJ2-3